This is a list of T cell receptor beta chains from one sample in a study of early T cells in non-severe SARS-CoV-2 infection. TCRdb ran MiXCR on the 5' RACE reads and lists one entry per CDR3 protein. The sample has 100,000 to 150,000 distinct CDR3 sequences, just under 15% seen once. The sample consisted of whole blood. These receptor sequences come from an adult who was a healthcare worker with PCR-confirmed SARS-CoV-2 infection or an uninfected control (not recorded which). Both conserved end residues are part of each CDR3. D genes are given only for firm matches. Clone size appears in some rows only: once, few, many, or a class for an expanded clone.

D gene,clone size,V gene,J gene,CDR3 DNA,CDR3 protein
-,many,TRBV18,TRBJ1-4,TGTGCCAGCTCACCACCGGGCACTAATGAAAAACTGTTTTTT,CASSPPGTNEKLFF
-,-,TRBV30,TRBJ1-3,TGTGCCTGGAGTGTCGGCCCTCCAGGCTCTGGAAACACCATATATTTT,CAWSVGPPGSGNTIYF
TRBD1,-,TRBV6-6,TRBJ2-1,TGTGCCAGCAGTATACTCCGGGACAGGGTTAATGAGCAGTTCTTC,CASSILRDRVNEQFF
TRBD2,-,TRBV4-1,TRBJ2-3,TGCGCCAGCAGCCAAGAGACTAGCGGGGGGCAAACAGATACGCAGTATTTT,CASSQETSGGQTDTQYF
TRBD1,-,TRBV25-1,TRBJ2-1,TGTGCCAGCAGTGAAAACCGGGACAGGGGGCACGATGAGCAGTTCTTC,CASSENRDRGHDEQFF
-,few,TRBV3-1,TRBJ1-3,TGTGCCAGCAGCCAAGAGCGCATCTCTGGAAACACCATATATTTT,CASSQERISGNTIYF
TRBD1,-,TRBV5-1,TRBJ1-1,TGCGCCAGCAGCTGGCAGGGGGCGAGCACTGAAGCTTTCTTT,CASSWQGASTEAFF
-,few,TRBV30,TRBJ1-5,TGTGCCTGGAGCCGGAAGGTTGGGAATCAGCCCCAGCATTTT,CAWSRKVGNQPQHF
-,many,TRBV20-1,TRBJ2-5,TGCAGTGCTAGGTCGACTATCCAAGAGACCCAGTACTTC,CSARSTIQETQYF
-,once,TRBV7-9,TRBJ1-4,TGTGCCAGCAGCTTCAGTTCGGCAGGGGCTGAAAAACTGTTTTTT,CASSFSSAGAEKLFF
TRBD1,-,TRBV30,TRBJ1-2,TGTGCCTGGAGTTCAGACAGGGTCTATGGCTACACCTTC,CAWSSDRVYGYTF
-,many,TRBV27,TRBJ2-7,TGTGCCAGCAGTGCCTCCGGGACGCTGCTTGGGGAGCAGTACTTC,CASSASGTLLGEQYF
-,few,TRBV4-1,TRBJ1-2,TGCGCCAGCAGCCAAGCGTGGGGGCGTTCCAACTATGGCTACACCTTC,CASSQAWGRSNYGYTF
TRBD1,few,TRBV20-1,TRBJ2-1,TGCAGTGCTAGTCGGGACAGCTCTCCTCTCAATGAGCAGTTCTTC,CSASRDSSPLNEQFF
-,-,TRBV29-1,TRBJ1-2,TGCAGCGGGGACGTGGGAGGTGTTGGCTACACCTTC,CSGDVGGVGYTF
-,few,TRBV5-1,TRBJ2-7,TGCGCCAGCAGCTGGGACCGCGGCGGGTCCTACGAGCAGTACTTC,CASSWDRGGSYEQYF
-,few,TRBV27,TRBJ2-7,TGTGCCAGCAGTCCGTTGCGGGGTGACGAGCAGTACTTC,CASSPLRGDEQYF
-,few,TRBV12-3/TRBV12-4,TRBJ2-7,TGTGCCAGCAGTTTATTCAACGTCGGGGAGCAGTACTTC,CASSLFNVGEQYF
TRBD1,many,TRBV5-1,TRBJ1-2,TGCGCCAGCAGCTTATTGACAGGGATGGGGTCTGGCTACACCTTC,CASSLLTGMGSGYTF
-,few,TRBV7-6,TRBJ2-2,TGTGCCAGCAGCCGCTTCTCAGGGGGGCCCCGGGAGCTGTTTTTT,CASSRFSGGPRELFF
-,many,TRBV7-3,TRBJ2-6,TGTGCCAGCAGCTTAACTGGACGGGCTGGGGCCAACGTCCTGACTTTC,CASSLTGRAGANVLTF
-,few,TRBV29-1,TRBJ2-7,TGCAGCGTTGAAGGAGGTTGGGGAGCCTCCGCCGAGCAGTACTTC,CSVEGGWGASAEQYF
-,-,TRBV7-3,TRBJ2-2,TGTGCCAGCAGTCCTGGGCTTAATCCCGGGGAGCTGTTTTTT,CASSPGLNPGELFF
TRBD1,-,TRBV3-1,TRBJ1-2,TGTGCCAGCAGCCCCCGGGACAGGGGGGGGGGCTACACCTTC,CASSPRDRGGGYTF
TRBD1,-,TRBV14,TRBJ2-7,TGTGCCAGCAGCCCCTCCTCCGGGACAGGGGGACCGCGGCACTTC,CASSPSSGTGGPRHF
-,few,TRBV29-1,TRBJ2-1,TGCAGCGTTGGAGAGGCGGAGACAAGCTCCTACAATGAGCAGTTCTTC,CSVGEAETSSYNEQFF
-,-,TRBV7-9,TRBJ1-2,TGTGCCAGCAGCCGTCTAGACGTGCCCTATGGCTACACCTTC,CASSRLDVPYGYTF
-,-,TRBV3-1,TRBJ1-4,TGTGCCAGCAGCCGCACATCAAAATCAACTAATGAAAAACTGTTTTTT,CASSRTSKSTNEKLFF
TRBD1,-,TRBV7-3,TRBJ2-6,TGTGCCAGCAGCTTTGCCGGGACAGGGCGGACTGGGGCCAACGTCCTGACTTTC,CASSFAGTGRTGANVLTF
-,few,TRBV24-1,TRBJ2-2,TGTGCCACCAGTGATCCAGCGGTGAACACCGGGGAGCTGTTTTTT,CATSDPAVNTGELFF
-,few,TRBV30,TRBJ1-1,TGTGCCTGGAGTCTATCGCGCGGTGAAACTGAAGCTTTCTTT,CAWSLSRGETEAFF
TRBD2,-,TRBV12-3/TRBV12-4,TRBJ2-3,TGTGCCAGCAGTTCAACCCCGACTAGCTCCGATACGCAGTATTTT,CASSSTPTSSDTQYF
TRBD2,many,TRBV5-1,TRBJ2-1,TGCGCCAGCAGCATGAGCGGGGGGCAAAGCGATGAGCAGTTCTTC,CASSMSGGQSDEQFF
-,few,TRBV5-4,TRBJ2-3,TGTGCCAGCAGCTTGGGGTCGGGGATCACAGATACGCAGTATTTT,CASSLGSGITDTQYF
-,few,TRBV11-2,TRBJ2-3,TGTGCCAGCAGCTTCGGTCCTGAAGGGGATACGCAGTATTTT,CASSFGPEGDTQYF
-,many,TRBV20-1,TRBJ2-3,TGCAGTGCTAGCACACGGCCCCCCAGGGAAACAGATACGCAGTATTTT,CSASTRPPRETDTQYF
TRBD2,-,TRBV20-1,TRBJ2-1,TGCAGTGCGGCGGGAGGTTTTGATGAGCAGTTCTTC,CSAAGGFDEQFF
-,-,TRBV6-4,TRBJ1-1,TGTGCCAGCAGTTCCTCAATGGACACTGAAGCTTTCTTT,CASSSSMDTEAFF
-,-,TRBV4-1,TRBJ1-5,TGCGCCAGCGGCCAAGATATAGAGGCAGAGCTAGGGCAGCCCCAGCATTTT,CASGQDIEAELGQPQHF
-,few,TRBV14,TRBJ1-6,TGTGCCAGCAGCCAATGGACGAGCTCACCCCTCCACTTT,CASSQWTSSPLHF
TRBD1,few,TRBV7-9,TRBJ2-1,TGTGCCAGCAGCCCGGACAGGGGAAGGGATGAGCAGTTCTTC,CASSPDRGRDEQFF
-,many,TRBV27,TRBJ1-1,TGTGCCAGCAGTTTTGGCAGCTTGAACACTGAAGCTTTCTTT,CASSFGSLNTEAFF
TRBD2,few,TRBV5-1,TRBJ2-5,TGCGCCAGCAGCCCGGAGGTTAGCGGGGGCCTAGGGGAGACCCAGTACTTC,CASSPEVSGGLGETQYF
TRBD2,few,TRBV7-2,TRBJ2-2,TGTGCCAGCAGCCGACTAGCGTCCTCCGGGGAGCTGTTTTTT,CASSRLASSGELFF
-,once,TRBV7-6,TRBJ2-7,TGTGCCAGCAGCCCAGGGGACATCTACGAGCAGTACTTC,CASSPGDIYEQYF
-,many,TRBV5-4,TRBJ2-7,TGTGCCAGCAGCTTGAATTACGGTTCCTACGAGCAGTACTTC,CASSLNYGSYEQYF
-,-,TRBV14,TRBJ1-6,TGTGCCAGCAGCCATGGGGCAAAGATCGGTTCACCCCTCCACTTT,CASSHGAKIGSPLHF
TRBD1,-,TRBV12-3/TRBV12-4,TRBJ1-6,TGTGCCAGCAGTTCGCCAGGGGGCGTTTCACCCCTCCACTTT,CASSSPGGVSPLHF
-,many,TRBV11-2,TRBJ2-1,TGTGCCAGCAGCTCCGACCCATCCTTACAGGGCTACAATGAGCAGTTCTTC,CASSSDPSLQGYNEQFF
TRBD2,many,TRBV6-1,TRBJ2-1,TGTGCCAGCAGTGAAGCGGGGGGGGATAATGAGCAGTTCTTC,CASSEAGGDNEQFF
TRBD2,-,TRBV12-3/TRBV12-4,TRBJ2-1,TGTGCCACCTCTGTAACCGGGACTAGCGGGGGAGATCAGTTCTTC,CATSVTGTSGGDQFF
-,few,TRBV19,TRBJ2-2,TGTGCCAGTAGTACCCCCGGGAACACCGGGGAGCTGTTTTTT,CASSTPGNTGELFF
-,few,TRBV9,TRBJ1-1,TGTGCCAGCAGCCCACCCAGCCCCCTTTTGGGGAACACTGAAGCTTTCTTT,CASSPPSPLLGNTEAFF
-,-,TRBV7-9,TRBJ1-3,TGTGCCAGCAGCTACTACAGGGAAGGGTCTGGAAACACCATATATTTT,CASSYYREGSGNTIYF
-,-,TRBV2,TRBJ1-1,TGTGCCAGCAGATTAGACATGAACACTGAAGCTTTCTTT,CASRLDMNTEAFF
-,few,TRBV7-2,TRBJ2-3,TGTGCCAGCAGCTTGATGTCACTCGTACCAGATACGCAGTATTTT,CASSLMSLVPDTQYF
TRBD2,few,TRBV2,TRBJ2-7,TGTGCCAGCGGGGAACTAGCGGGGGGCCCCTACGAGCAGTACTTC,CASGELAGGPYEQYF
-,-,TRBV25-1,TRBJ2-7,TGTGCCAGCAGCTCGGGGGACCGTCCCACCTACGAGCAGTACTTC,CASSSGDRPTYEQYF